The clone carrying this T cell receptor (beta chain) was seen only a few times. These data are taken from a study of blood T cell repertoires in COVID-19. Overall study context: Both acute and convalescent COVID-19 samples were obtained from the United States, Italy and Spain.

Germline V gives CDR1 SGHRS, CDR2 YFSETQ. This CDR3 is built from 13 residues. The ends were cut back, 5 bases at V and 6 bases at J, with 11 bases in the middle. Libraries were prepared by immunoSEQ multiplex PCR; TCRdb keeps only in-frame clonotypes and omits some of them. The table records about 45,000 clones, about nine tenths of them present only once. This receptor was taken from a human donor in a cohort sampled during active COVID-19. The chain combines TRBV5-1 with TRBJ2-2; the D gene is possibly TRBD1 (7 bases). The sample was peripheral blood. In nucleotides, the CDR3 is TGCGCCAGCAGGGAGGGGGCGCCCGGGGAGCTGTTTTTT. Translating it yields CASREGAPGELFF.